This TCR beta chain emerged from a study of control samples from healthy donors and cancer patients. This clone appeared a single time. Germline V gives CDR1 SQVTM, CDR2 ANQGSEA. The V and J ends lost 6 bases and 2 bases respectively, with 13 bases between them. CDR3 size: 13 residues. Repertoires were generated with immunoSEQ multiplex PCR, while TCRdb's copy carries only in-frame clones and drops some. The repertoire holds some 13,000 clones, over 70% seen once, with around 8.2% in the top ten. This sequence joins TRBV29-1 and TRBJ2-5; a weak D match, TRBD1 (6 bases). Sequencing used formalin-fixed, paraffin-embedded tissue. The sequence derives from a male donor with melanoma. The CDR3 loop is CSVGQSIQETQYF. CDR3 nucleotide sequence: TGCAGCGTAGGACAGTCCATACAAGAGACCCAGTACTTC.